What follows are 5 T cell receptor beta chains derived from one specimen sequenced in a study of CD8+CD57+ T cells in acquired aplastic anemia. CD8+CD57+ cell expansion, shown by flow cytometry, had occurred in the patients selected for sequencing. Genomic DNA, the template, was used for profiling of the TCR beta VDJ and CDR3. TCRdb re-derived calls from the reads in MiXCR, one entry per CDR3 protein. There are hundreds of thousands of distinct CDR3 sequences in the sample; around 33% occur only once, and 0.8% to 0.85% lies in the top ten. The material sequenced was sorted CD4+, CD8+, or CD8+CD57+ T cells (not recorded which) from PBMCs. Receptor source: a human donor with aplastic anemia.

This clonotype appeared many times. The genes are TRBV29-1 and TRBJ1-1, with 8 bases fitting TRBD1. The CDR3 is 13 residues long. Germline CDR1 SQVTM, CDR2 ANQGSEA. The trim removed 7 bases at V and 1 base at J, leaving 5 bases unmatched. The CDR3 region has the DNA TGCAGCGGAGGGACAGGATCGAACACTGAAGCTTTCTTT. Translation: CSGGTGSNTEAFF.

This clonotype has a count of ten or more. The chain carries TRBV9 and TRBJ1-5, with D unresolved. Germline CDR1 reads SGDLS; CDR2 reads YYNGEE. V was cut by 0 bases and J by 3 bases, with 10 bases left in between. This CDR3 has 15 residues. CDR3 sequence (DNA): TGTGCCAGCAGCGTAGATCCGGGGATCAATCAGCCCCAGCATTTT. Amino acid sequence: CASSVDPGINQPQHF.

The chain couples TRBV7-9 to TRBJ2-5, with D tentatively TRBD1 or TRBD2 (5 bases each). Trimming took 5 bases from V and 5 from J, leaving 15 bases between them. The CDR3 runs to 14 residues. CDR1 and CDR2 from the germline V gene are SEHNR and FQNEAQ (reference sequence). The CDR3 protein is CASSTPVGTETQYF. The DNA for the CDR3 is TGTGCCAGCAGCACCCCCGTGGGGACGGAGACCCAGTACTTC.

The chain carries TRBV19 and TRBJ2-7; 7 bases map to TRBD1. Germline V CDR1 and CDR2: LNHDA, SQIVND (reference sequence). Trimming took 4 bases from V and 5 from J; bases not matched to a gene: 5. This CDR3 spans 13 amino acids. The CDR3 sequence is CASSRGDRDEQYF. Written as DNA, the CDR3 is TGTGCCAGTAGTAGAGGTGACAGGGACGAGCAGTACTTC.

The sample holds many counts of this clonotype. The CDR3, as DNA: TGTGCCAGCTGTACAGGGTTAAATCAGCCCCAGCATTTT. As protein: CASCTGLNQPQHF. This chain uses TRBV19 with TRBJ1-5; tentative D call: TRBD1 (6 bases). Germline V lookup: CDR1 LNHDA, CDR2 SQIVND (reference sequence). The CDR3 covers 13 residues. The V end was cut by 9 bases, the J end by 4 bases, with 13 bases between. The whole variable domain, filled in from reference TRBV19 and TRBJ1-5, reads DGGITQSPKYLFRKEGQNVTLSCEQNLNHDAMYWYRQDPGQGLRLIYYSQIVNDFQKGDIAEGYSVSREKKESFPLTVTSAQKNPTAFYLCASCTGLNQPQHFGDGTRLSIL.